The entry below describes one TCR beta chain. Antigen specificity is unknown. Described time point: baseline, week 1 (first vaccination visit). The treatment is: pre-vaccination baseline after standard-of-care therapy. New astrocytomas of WHO grade 3 or 4 that were IDH1-mutant and ATRX-lost were found in the donors. The repertoire was sequenced with immunoSEQ multiplex PCR; TCRdb's copy has only in-frame clones and lacks some. The sample includes approximately 100,000 clones, 70% to 90% of them seen just once. V shed 2 bases and J shed 4 bases, with 5 bases lying between them. The CDR3 loop spans 12 amino acids. The germline V gene encodes CDR1 SEHNR and CDR2 FQNEAQ (reference sequence). The record originates from a study of a mutant IDH1 vaccine in newly diagnosed glioma. Study in general: Sex among treated patients split about 60% male, roughly 38% female; mean age was approximately 40 years.

Findings of the study overall: The authors found pseudoprogression apparently unrelated to changes in top peripheral T cell clonotypes.

This clonotype was obtained from a woman aged 50 to 60 with glioma. V usage is TRBV7-9 and J usage is TRBJ2-5; a possible D gene is TRBD2 (5 bases). Sequenced here: PBMCs, sampled from a glioma patient treated with radiotherapy, temozolomide or both. The CDR3: CASSLLAETQYF. CDR3 in DNA: TGTGCCAGCAGCTTACTAGCAGAGACCCAGTACTTC.